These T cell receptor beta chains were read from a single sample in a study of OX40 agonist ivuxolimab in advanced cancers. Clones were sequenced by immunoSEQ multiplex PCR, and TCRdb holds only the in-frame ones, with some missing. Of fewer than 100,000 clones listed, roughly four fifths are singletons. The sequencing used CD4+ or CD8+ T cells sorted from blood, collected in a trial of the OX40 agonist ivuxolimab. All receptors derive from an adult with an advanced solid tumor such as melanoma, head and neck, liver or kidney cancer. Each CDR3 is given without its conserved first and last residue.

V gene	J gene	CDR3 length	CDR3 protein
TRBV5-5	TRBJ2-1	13	ASSWGQGVVNEQF
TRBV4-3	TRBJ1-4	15	ASSQGNPGTSNQKLF
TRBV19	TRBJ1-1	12	ASSIDRGNTEAF
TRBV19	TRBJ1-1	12	ASSPQGAVTEAF
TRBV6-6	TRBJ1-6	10	ASNQYNSPLH
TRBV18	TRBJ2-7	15	ASSRLLPGQISYEQY
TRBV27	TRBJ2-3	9	ASRRGDTQY
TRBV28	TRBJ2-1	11	ASRGSSYNEQF
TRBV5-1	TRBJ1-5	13	ASSLYTGGDQPQH
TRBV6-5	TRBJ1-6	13	ASSYSLGGGSPLH
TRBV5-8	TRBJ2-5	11	AVAGPGRQTQY
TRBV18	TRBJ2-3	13	ASSPQLASTDTQY
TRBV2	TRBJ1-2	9	ASSVLNGYT
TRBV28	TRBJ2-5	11	ASSLGRQETQY
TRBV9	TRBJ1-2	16	ASSSKEGGGANVYGYT
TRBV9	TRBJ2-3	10	ASSANNLQQY
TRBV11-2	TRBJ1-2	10	ASSRTEAGYT
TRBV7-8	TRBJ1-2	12	ASSLESGPYGYT
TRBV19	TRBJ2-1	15	ASTKLRRLGSYNEQF
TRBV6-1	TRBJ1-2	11	ASNGYGNYGYT
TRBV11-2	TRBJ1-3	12	ASSPISTGNTIY
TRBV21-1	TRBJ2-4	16	ASSRPGQGWEVKNIQY
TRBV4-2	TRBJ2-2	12	ASSPGTGQVELF
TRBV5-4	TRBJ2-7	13	ASSPDLAYSYEQY
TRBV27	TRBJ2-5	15	ASSFLPGTRKHETQY
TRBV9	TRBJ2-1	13	ASSRRGRADNEQF
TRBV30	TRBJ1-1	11	AWSRHLNTEAF
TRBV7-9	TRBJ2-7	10	ASSFPAGEQY
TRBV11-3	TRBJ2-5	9	ASGVGETQY
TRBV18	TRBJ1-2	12	ASSRDRGDYGYT
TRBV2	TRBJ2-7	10	ASSESRYEQY
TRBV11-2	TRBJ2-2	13	ASRIDRGGTGELF
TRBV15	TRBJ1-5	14	ATVSDREKSNQPQH
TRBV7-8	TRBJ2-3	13	ASNLQGVSADTQY